This TCR beta chain was identified in a study of T cells in localized non-small cell lung cancer. The data were produced by immunoSEQ multiplex PCR, yet TCRdb's version contains in-frame clones alone and is incomplete. In the table there are thousands of clones, roughly a third of which are singletons. This clone has more than one count but fewer than ten. Its antigen is as yet unknown. The study's findings and limits: Greater T cell density in blood accompanied longer overall survival.

Germline V gene data show CDR1 as LNHDA and CDR2 as SQIVND (reference sequence). The CDR3 is 14 amino acids. V dropped 3 bases and J dropped 6 bases, with 13 bases sitting between them. The sequence came from a male donor aged 60 or over with stage I lung adenocarcinoma. This rearrangement joins TRBV19 to TRBJ2-3; a weak D match, TRBD2 (5 bases). The starting material was normal lung tissue next to the tumor, obtained before any cancer treatment. CDR3 DNA sequence: TGTGCCAGTAGTATTCGAGGGAGTGGGGATACGCAGTATTTT. Translation gives CASSIRGSGDTQYF.